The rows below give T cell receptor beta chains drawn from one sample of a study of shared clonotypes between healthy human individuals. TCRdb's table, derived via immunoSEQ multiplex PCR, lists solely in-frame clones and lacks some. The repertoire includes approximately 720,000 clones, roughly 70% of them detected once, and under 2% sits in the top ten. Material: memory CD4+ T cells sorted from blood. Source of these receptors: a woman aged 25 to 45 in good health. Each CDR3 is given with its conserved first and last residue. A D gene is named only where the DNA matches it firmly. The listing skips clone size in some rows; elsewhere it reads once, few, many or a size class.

CDR3aa: CASSPHYEQYF
CDR3nt: TGTGCCAGCAGTCCCCACTACGAGCAGTACTTC
d_gene: -
v_gene: TRBV6-1
j_gene: TRBJ2-7
abundance: few

CDR3aa: CASSIVWHTQGRNYGYTF
CDR3nt: TGTGCCAGTAGTATAGTTTGGCACACCCAAGGGAGGAACTATGGCTACACCTTC
d_gene: -
v_gene: TRBV19
j_gene: TRBJ1-2
abundance: -

CDR3aa: CATSGGLAGALEQFF
CDR3nt: TGTGCCACCAGCGGGGGACTAGCGGGAGCTCTTGAGCAGTTCTTC
d_gene: TRBD2
v_gene: TRBV15
j_gene: TRBJ2-1
abundance: few

CDR3aa: CASKRLKGPAYNEQFF
CDR3nt: TGTGCCAGTAAACGCTTAAAGGGACCAGCCTACAATGAGCAGTTCTTC
d_gene: -
v_gene: TRBV19
j_gene: TRBJ2-1
abundance: -

CDR3aa: CASSLSGRITGELFF
CDR3nt: TGTGCCAGCAGCTTAAGCGGGAGAATCACCGGGGAGCTGTTTTTT
d_gene: TRBD2
v_gene: TRBV5-6
j_gene: TRBJ2-2
abundance: -

CDR3aa: CASSFLYTSVVQETQYF
CDR3nt: TGTGCCAGCAGCTTTCTCTATACTAGCGTCGTTCAGGAGACCCAGTACTTC
d_gene: TRBD2
v_gene: TRBV7-8
j_gene: TRBJ2-5
abundance: -

CDR3aa: CASSSGGDRSSGYTF
CDR3nt: TGCGCCAGCAGCTCCGGGGGGGACAGATCGTCTGGCTACACCTTC
d_gene: TRBD1
v_gene: TRBV5-1
j_gene: TRBJ1-2
abundance: -

CDR3aa: CASSLTARSSYEQYF
CDR3nt: TGCGCCAGCAGCTTGACGGCCCGGAGCTCCTACGAGCAGTACTTC
d_gene: -
v_gene: TRBV5-1
j_gene: TRBJ2-7
abundance: -

CDR3aa: CASSRFQGDYQPQHF
CDR3nt: TGTGCCAGCTCTCGGTTTCAGGGGGATTACCAGCCCCAGCATTTT
d_gene: TRBD1
v_gene: TRBV18
j_gene: TRBJ1-5
abundance: -

CDR3aa: CASSWGGEQYF
CDR3nt: TGTGCCAGTAGTTGGGGAGGCGAGCAGTACTTC
d_gene: -
v_gene: TRBV19
j_gene: TRBJ2-7
abundance: -

CDR3aa: CASSPDGQGEAFF
CDR3nt: TGTGCCAGCTCACCCGACGGACAGGGCGAAGCTTTCTTT
d_gene: TRBD1
v_gene: TRBV18
j_gene: TRBJ1-1
abundance: -

CDR3aa: CASSEVKGGDTEAFF
CDR3nt: TGTGCCAGCAGTGAGGTAAAGGGAGGGGACACTGAAGCTTTCTTT
d_gene: -
v_gene: TRBV25-1
j_gene: TRBJ1-1
abundance: -

CDR3aa: CASSQEYRRSYEQYF
CDR3nt: TGTGCCAGCAGCCAAGAATATCGGAGATCCTACGAGCAGTACTTC
d_gene: -
v_gene: TRBV4-2
j_gene: TRBJ2-7
abundance: -

CDR3aa: CASAGTGGGYDGYTF
CDR3nt: TGTGCCAGCGCAGGGACAGGGGGCGGGTATGATGGCTACACCTTC
d_gene: TRBD1
v_gene: TRBV2
j_gene: TRBJ1-2
abundance: -

CDR3aa: CASSQVGLREGSYEQYF
CDR3nt: TGTGCCAGCAGCCAAGTTGGGTTGCGGGAGGGTTCCTACGAGCAGTACTTC
d_gene: TRBD2
v_gene: TRBV14
j_gene: TRBJ2-7
abundance: -

CDR3aa: CASREQGRSNGYTF
CDR3nt: TGTGCCAGCAGAGAACAGGGACGGAGCAATGGCTACACCTTC
d_gene: -
v_gene: TRBV6-5
j_gene: TRBJ1-2
abundance: -

CDR3aa: CASSPVGNEQYF
CDR3nt: TGTGCCAGCAGCCCGGTCGGCAACGAGCAGTACTTC
d_gene: -
v_gene: TRBV6-6
j_gene: TRBJ2-7
abundance: -

CDR3aa: CASSGYKGGTEAFF
CDR3nt: TGTGCCAGCAGCGGATACAAGGGGGGAACTGAAGCTTTCTTT
d_gene: -
v_gene: TRBV25-1
j_gene: TRBJ1-1
abundance: -

CDR3aa: CASSLSGVGSSYEQYF
CDR3nt: TGTGCCAGCAGTTTATCCGGTGTGGGCAGCTCCTACGAGCAGTACTTC
d_gene: -
v_gene: TRBV27
j_gene: TRBJ2-7
abundance: -

CDR3aa: CASSQSEASSGANVLTF
CDR3nt: TGTGCCAGCAGCCAATCAGAGGCCAGCTCTGGGGCCAACGTCCTGACTTTC
d_gene: -
v_gene: TRBV4-2
j_gene: TRBJ2-6
abundance: -

CDR3aa: CASSTWTGNQPQHF
CDR3nt: TGTGCCAGTAGTACGTGGACGGGTAATCAGCCCCAGCATTTT
d_gene: -
v_gene: TRBV19
j_gene: TRBJ1-5
abundance: -

CDR3aa: CASSSQRDDEQFF
CDR3nt: TGTGCCAGCAGCTCCCAGCGGGATGATGAGCAGTTCTTC
d_gene: TRBD2
v_gene: TRBV7-6
j_gene: TRBJ2-1
abundance: -

CDR3aa: CASSYGGNTGELFF
CDR3nt: TGTGCCAGCAGCTATGGGGGGAACACCGGGGAGCTGTTTTTT
d_gene: -
v_gene: TRBV11-3
j_gene: TRBJ2-2
abundance: -

CDR3aa: CASSQVRAVGAFF
CDR3nt: TGTGCCAGCAGCCAAGTTCGGGCAGTTGGAGCTTTCTTT
d_gene: -
v_gene: TRBV14
j_gene: TRBJ1-1
abundance: -

CDR3aa: CASSPGTGNTGELFF
CDR3nt: TGTGCCAGCAGCCCGGGGACGGGGAACACCGGGGAGCTGTTTTTT
d_gene: -
v_gene: TRBV7-7
j_gene: TRBJ2-2
abundance: -

CDR3aa: CASSQGKNTEAFF
CDR3nt: TGCGCCAGCAGCCAAGGTAAAAACACTGAAGCTTTCTTT
d_gene: -
v_gene: TRBV4-1
j_gene: TRBJ1-1
abundance: few

CDR3aa: CASSVRPGLATYEQYF
CDR3nt: TGTGCCAGCAGCGTAAGACCGGGACTAGCGACCTACGAGCAGTACTTC
d_gene: TRBD2
v_gene: TRBV7-9
j_gene: TRBJ2-7
abundance: -

CDR3aa: CASSLAFGRGLGEQYF
CDR3nt: TGTGCCAGCAGCTTAGCTTTCGGAAGGGGTTTGGGCGAGCAGTACTTC
d_gene: -
v_gene: TRBV7-8
j_gene: TRBJ2-7
abundance: -

CDR3aa: CASSLTPSGGYTF
CDR3nt: TGTGCCAGCAGTTTAACCCCCTCCGGTGGCTACACCTTC
d_gene: -
v_gene: TRBV27
j_gene: TRBJ1-2
abundance: -

CDR3aa: CASSSQGALVWNQPQHF
CDR3nt: TGTGCCAGCAGTTCTCAGGGGGCTCTCGTATGGAATCAGCCCCAGCATTTT
d_gene: TRBD1
v_gene: TRBV2
j_gene: TRBJ1-5
abundance: -

CDR3aa: CASSWTSGEQFF
CDR3nt: TGTGCCAGCAGCTGGACTAGTGGTGAGCAGTTCTTC
d_gene: TRBD2
v_gene: TRBV7-6
j_gene: TRBJ2-1
abundance: -

CDR3aa: CASSLGDRAVGELFF
CDR3nt: TGTGCCAGCAGCTTAGGGGACAGGGCTGTCGGGGAGCTGTTTTTT
d_gene: TRBD1
v_gene: TRBV11-2
j_gene: TRBJ2-2
abundance: -

CDR3aa: CASSTGLAGTTDTQYF
CDR3nt: TGTGCCAGTAGCACCGGACTAGCGGGAACCACAGATACGCAGTATTTT
d_gene: TRBD2
v_gene: TRBV19
j_gene: TRBJ2-3
abundance: -

CDR3aa: CASSQDNAGRQRTDTQYF
CDR3nt: TGTGCCAGCAGCCAAGATAACGCGGGACGCCAACGCACAGATACGCAGTATTTT
d_gene: -
v_gene: TRBV5-5
j_gene: TRBJ2-3
abundance: -

CDR3aa: CASKGLARQPYEQYF
CDR3nt: TGTGCCAGCAAGGGGCTAGCCCGACAACCCTACGAGCAGTACTTC
d_gene: -
v_gene: TRBV27
j_gene: TRBJ2-7
abundance: -

CDR3aa: CASSRTGAERYEQYF
CDR3nt: TGTGCCAGCAGCCGGACAGGGGCTGAAAGGTACGAGCAGTACTTC
d_gene: TRBD1
v_gene: TRBV4-1
j_gene: TRBJ2-7
abundance: -

CDR3aa: CASSKTSADEQYF
CDR3nt: TGTGCCAGCAGCAAGACTAGTGCGGACGAGCAGTACTTC
d_gene: -
v_gene: TRBV11-3
j_gene: TRBJ2-7
abundance: once

CDR3aa: CASSIEWTGSEQYF
CDR3nt: TGTGCCAGCAGCATCGAATGGACAGGGAGCGAGCAGTACTTC
d_gene: TRBD1
v_gene: TRBV2
j_gene: TRBJ2-7
abundance: -

CDR3aa: CASSKQAYTEAFF
CDR3nt: TGTGCCAGCAGTAAACAGGCTTACACTGAAGCTTTCTTT
d_gene: -
v_gene: TRBV6-5
j_gene: TRBJ1-1
abundance: -

CDR3aa: CASSHDRTSGRPTDTQYF
CDR3nt: TGTGCCAGCAGCCACGATAGGACTAGCGGGAGACCCACAGATACGCAGTATTTT
d_gene: TRBD2
v_gene: TRBV14
j_gene: TRBJ2-3
abundance: -

CDR3aa: CASSLAGQGPWEQFF
CDR3nt: TGTGCCAGCAGCTTGGCCGGACAGGGCCCCTGGGAGCAGTTCTTC
d_gene: TRBD1
v_gene: TRBV7-9
j_gene: TRBJ2-1
abundance: -

CDR3aa: CASSGTSGREAEQYF
CDR3nt: TGTGCCAGCAGTGGAACTAGCGGGAGGGAGGCCGAGCAGTACTTC
d_gene: TRBD2
v_gene: TRBV27
j_gene: TRBJ2-7
abundance: -

CDR3aa: CASSGSGGQGRIGTQYF
CDR3nt: TGTGCCAGCAGTGGCTCGGGGGGACAGGGGAGAATCGGGACCCAGTACTTC
d_gene: TRBD1
v_gene: TRBV6-1
j_gene: TRBJ2-5
abundance: -

CDR3aa: CASSFLRETQYF
CDR3nt: TGCGCCAGCAGTTTTTTGAGGGAGACCCAGTACTTC
d_gene: -
v_gene: TRBV23-1
j_gene: TRBJ2-5
abundance: -

CDR3aa: CASISGQGNEQFF
CDR3nt: TGTGCCAGCATCTCTGGACAGGGGAATGAGCAGTTCTTC
d_gene: TRBD1
v_gene: TRBV28
j_gene: TRBJ2-1
abundance: few

CDR3aa: CASSGTANYGYTF
CDR3nt: TGTGCCAGCAGTGGGACAGCAAACTATGGCTACACCTTC
d_gene: -
v_gene: TRBV2
j_gene: TRBJ1-2
abundance: -